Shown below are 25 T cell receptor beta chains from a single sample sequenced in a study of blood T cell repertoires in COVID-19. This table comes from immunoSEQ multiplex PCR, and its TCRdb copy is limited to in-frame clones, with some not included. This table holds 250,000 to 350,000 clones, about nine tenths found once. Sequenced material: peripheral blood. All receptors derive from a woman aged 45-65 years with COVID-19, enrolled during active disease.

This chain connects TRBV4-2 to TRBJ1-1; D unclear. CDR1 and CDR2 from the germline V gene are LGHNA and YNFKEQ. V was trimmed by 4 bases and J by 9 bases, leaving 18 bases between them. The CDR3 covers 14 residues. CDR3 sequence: CASSPRLNILQAFF. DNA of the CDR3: TGTGCCAGCAGCCCCCGACTCAACATCCTACAAGCTTTCTTT.

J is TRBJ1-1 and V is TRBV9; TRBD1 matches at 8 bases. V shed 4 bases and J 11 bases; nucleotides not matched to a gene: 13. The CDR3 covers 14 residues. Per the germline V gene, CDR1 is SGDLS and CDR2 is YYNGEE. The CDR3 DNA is TGTGCCAGCAGCACAGGCCCGACAGGGGCGCGGGCTTTCTTT. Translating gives CASSTGPTGARAFF.

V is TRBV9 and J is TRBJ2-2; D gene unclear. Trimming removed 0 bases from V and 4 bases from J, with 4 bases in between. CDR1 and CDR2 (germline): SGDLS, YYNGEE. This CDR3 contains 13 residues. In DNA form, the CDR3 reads TGTGCCAGCAGCGTAGGAGGCACCGGGGAGCTGTTTTTT. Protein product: CASSVGGTGELFF.

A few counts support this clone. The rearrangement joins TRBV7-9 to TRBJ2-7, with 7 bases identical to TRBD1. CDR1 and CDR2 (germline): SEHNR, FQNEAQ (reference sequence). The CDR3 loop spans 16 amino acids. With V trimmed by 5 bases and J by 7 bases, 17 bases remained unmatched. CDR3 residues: CASSGTAGPGPVEQYF. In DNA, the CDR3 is TGTGCCAGCAGCGGGACAGCAGGACCGGGACCTGTGGAGCAGTACTTC.

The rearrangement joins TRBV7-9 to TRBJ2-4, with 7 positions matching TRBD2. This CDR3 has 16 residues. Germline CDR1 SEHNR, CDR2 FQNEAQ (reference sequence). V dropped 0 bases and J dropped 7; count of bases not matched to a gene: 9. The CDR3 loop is CASSLAWGGLSNIQYF. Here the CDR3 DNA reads TGTGCCAGCAGCTTAGCGTGGGGGGGTCTATCGAACATTCAGTACTTC.

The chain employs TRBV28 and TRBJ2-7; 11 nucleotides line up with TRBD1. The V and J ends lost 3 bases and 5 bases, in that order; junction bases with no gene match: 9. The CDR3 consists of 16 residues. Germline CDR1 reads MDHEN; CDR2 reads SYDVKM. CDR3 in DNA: TGTGCCAGCAGTTTCGCGGACAGGGGGCTCGTCGACGAGCAGTACTTC. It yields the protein CASSFADRGLVDEQYF.

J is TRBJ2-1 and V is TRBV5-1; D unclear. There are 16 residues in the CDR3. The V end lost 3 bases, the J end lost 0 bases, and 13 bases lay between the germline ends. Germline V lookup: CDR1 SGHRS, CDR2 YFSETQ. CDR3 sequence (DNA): TGCGCCAGCAGCTCGCCTCGGGTCCTCTCCTACAATGAGCAGTTCTTC. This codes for CASSSPRVLSYNEQFF.

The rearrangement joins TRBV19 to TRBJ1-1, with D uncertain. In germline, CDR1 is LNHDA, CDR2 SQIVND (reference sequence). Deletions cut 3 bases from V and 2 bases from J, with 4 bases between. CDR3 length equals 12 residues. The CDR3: CASSIFNTEAFF. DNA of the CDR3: TGTGCCAGTAGTATCTTCAACACTGAAGCTTTCTTT.

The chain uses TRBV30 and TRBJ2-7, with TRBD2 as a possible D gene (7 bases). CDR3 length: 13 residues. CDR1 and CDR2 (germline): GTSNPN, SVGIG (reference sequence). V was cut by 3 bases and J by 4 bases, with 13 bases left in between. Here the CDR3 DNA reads TGTGCCTGGAGCTGGGGGGGGGCGTACGAGCAGTACTTC. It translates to CAWSWGGAYEQYF.

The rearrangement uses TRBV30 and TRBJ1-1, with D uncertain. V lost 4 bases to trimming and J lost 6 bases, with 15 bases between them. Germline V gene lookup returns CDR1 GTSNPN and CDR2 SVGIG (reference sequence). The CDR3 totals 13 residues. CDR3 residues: CAWMGRRRPEAFF. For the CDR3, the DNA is TGTGCCTGGATGGGTCGGAGGAGACCTGAAGCTTTCTTT.

CDR3 sequence: CASSRSGQGSYEQYF. As DNA, the CDR3 is TGTGCCAGCAGTCGCTCGGGACAGGGGTCCTACGAGCAGTACTTC. The chain links TRBV27 to TRBJ2-7; 10 bases line up with TRBD1. Germline CDR1 and CDR2: MNHEY and SMNVEV (reference sequence). The CDR3 has 15 residues. V gave up 5 bases and J gave up 1 base; unmatched junction bases: 5.

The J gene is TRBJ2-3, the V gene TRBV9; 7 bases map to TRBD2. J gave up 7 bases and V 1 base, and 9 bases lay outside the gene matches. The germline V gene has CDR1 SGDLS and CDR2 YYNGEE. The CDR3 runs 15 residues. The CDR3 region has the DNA TGTGCCAGCAGCGTACCCTCTAGCGGATATAATACGCAGTATTTT. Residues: CASSVPSSGYNTQYF.

The CDR3 DNA reads as TGTGCCAGCAGCCCTGGTGGAGGGACAGGGGACACTGAAGCTTTCTTT. It specifies CASSPGGGTGDTEAFF. V and J are TRBV7-8 and TRBJ1-1, with 10 bases fitting TRBD1. V lost 5 bases and J lost 3; bases outside the gene matches: 9. This CDR3 has 16 residues. Germline loops: CDR1 SGHVS, CDR2 FQNEAQ.

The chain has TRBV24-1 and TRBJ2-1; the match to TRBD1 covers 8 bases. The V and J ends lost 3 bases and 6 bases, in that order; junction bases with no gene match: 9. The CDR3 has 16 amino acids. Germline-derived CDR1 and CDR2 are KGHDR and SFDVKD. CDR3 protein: CATSDPADRGSNEQFF. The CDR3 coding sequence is TGTGCCACCAGTGATCCCGCCGACAGGGGAAGCAATGAGCAGTTCTTC.

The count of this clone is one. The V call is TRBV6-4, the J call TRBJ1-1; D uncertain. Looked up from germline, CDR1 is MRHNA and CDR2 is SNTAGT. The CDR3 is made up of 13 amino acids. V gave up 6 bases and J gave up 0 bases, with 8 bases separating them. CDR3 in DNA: TGTGCCAGCAGCCCTACAGTGAACACTGAAGCTTTCTTT. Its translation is CASSPTVNTEAFF.

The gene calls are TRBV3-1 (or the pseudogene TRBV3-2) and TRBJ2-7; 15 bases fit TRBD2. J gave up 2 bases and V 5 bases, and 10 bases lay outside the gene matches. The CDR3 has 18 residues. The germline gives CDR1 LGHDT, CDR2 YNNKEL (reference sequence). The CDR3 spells CASSKQGLAGGPPYEQYF. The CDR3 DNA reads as TGTGCCAGCAGCAAACAGGGACTAGCGGGAGGCCCTCCCTACGAGCAGTACTTC.

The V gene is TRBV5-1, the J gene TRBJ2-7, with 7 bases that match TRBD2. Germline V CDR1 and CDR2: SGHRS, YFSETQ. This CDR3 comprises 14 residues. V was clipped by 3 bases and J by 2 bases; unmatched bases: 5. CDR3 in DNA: TGCGCCAGCAGCTACTCAGCGGGAACCTACGAGCAGTACTTC. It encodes CASSYSAGTYEQYF.

In nucleotides, the CDR3 is TGTGCGTTGGCAAACCAGGACACCGGGGAGCTGTTTTTT. Its translation: CALANQDTGELFF. The chain recombines TRBV5-4 with TRBJ2-2; no clear D gene. The CDR3 spans 13 residues. Germline CDR1 SGHNT, CDR2 YYREEE (reference sequence).

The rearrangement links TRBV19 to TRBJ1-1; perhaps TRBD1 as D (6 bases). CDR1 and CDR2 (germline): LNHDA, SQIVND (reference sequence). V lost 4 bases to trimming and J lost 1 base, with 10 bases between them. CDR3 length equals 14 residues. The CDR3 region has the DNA TGTGCCAGTAGTAACTTGGGACAGAACACTGAAGCTTTCTTT. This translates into CASSNLGQNTEAFF.

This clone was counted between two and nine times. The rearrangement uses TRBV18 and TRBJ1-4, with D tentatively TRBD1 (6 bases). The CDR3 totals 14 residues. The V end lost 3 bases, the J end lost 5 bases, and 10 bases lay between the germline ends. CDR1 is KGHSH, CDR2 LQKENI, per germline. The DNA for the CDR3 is TGTGCCAGCTCACCCCAACAGGGAAATGAAAAACTGTTTTTT. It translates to CASSPQQGNEKLFF.

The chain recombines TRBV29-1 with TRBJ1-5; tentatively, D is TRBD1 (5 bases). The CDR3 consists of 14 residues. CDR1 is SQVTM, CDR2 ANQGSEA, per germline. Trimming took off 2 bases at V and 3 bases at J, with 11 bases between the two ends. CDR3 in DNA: TGCAGCGTTGAACTTCCAGGGATCAATCAGCCCCAGCATTTT. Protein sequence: CSVELPGINQPQHF.

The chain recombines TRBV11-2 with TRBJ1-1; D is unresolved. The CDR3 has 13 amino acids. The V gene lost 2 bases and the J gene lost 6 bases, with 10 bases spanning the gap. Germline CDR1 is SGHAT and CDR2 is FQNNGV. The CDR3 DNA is TGTGCCAGCAGCTTAACAGCGGTATCTGAAGCTTTCTTT. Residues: CASSLTAVSEAFF. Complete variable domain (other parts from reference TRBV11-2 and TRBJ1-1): EAGVAQSPRYKIIEKRQSVAFWCNPISGHATLYWYQQILGQGPKLLIQFQNNGVVDDSQLPKDRFSAERLKGVDSTLKIQPAKLEDSAVYLCASSLTAVSEAFFGQGTRLTVV.

CDR3 sequence reads: CASSLGQAKNIQYF. The CDR3 DNA is TGTGCCAGCAGCTTGGGGCAGGCCAAAAACATTCAGTACTTC. The chain carries TRBV5-4 and TRBJ2-4, with D unclear. The CDR3 has 14 residues. The germline V gene encodes CDR1 SGHNT and CDR2 YYREEE (reference sequence). V was pared by 0 bases and J by 1 base, with 5 bases between.

The CDR3 DNA sequence: TGTGCCAGCAGCTCCGAAGGGGCTGGAAACACCATATATTTT. Translated, it gives CASSSEGAGNTIYF. J is TRBJ1-3 and V is TRBV5-6, with a possible D match to TRBD1 (5 bases). Germline V gene sequence: CDR1 SGHDT, CDR2 YYEEEE. The CDR3 has 14 residues. Trimming removed 3 bases at V and 2 bases at J, with 9 bases between.

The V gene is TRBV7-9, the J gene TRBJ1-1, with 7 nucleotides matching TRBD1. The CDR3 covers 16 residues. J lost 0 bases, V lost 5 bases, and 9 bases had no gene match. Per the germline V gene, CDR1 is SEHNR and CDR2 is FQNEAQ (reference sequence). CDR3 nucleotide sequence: TGTGCCAGCAGCCGAGATATAGGGGGCATGAACACTGAAGCTTTCTTT. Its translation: CASSRDIGGMNTEAFF.